These 3 T cell receptor beta chains share one sample of origin, sequenced in a study of blood T cell repertoires in COVID-19. The protocol was immunoSEQ multiplex PCR, while the TCRdb copy is restricted to in-frame clones and leaves out a portion. The sample records approximately 230,000 clones, around 89% being singletons. The material sequenced was PBMCs or T cells enriched from blood (not recorded which). The receptors come from a woman in her twenties or thirties who had recovered from COVID-19.

The rearrangement uses TRBV19 and TRBJ2-3, with 10 bases that match TRBD1. Germline V gene sequence: CDR1 LNHDA, CDR2 SQIVND (reference sequence). The V and J ends lost 0 bases and 5 bases, in that order; junction bases with no gene match: 11. The CDR3 is 18 residues long. CDR3 residues: CASSIDRRGTGDIDTQYF. DNA for the CDR3: TGTGCCAGTAGTATAGATCGCCGGGGGACAGGGGACATAGATACGCAGTATTTT.

The chain joins TRBV7-6 to TRBJ1-1; 9 bases fit TRBD1. Per germline, CDR1 SGHVS and CDR2 FNYEAQ. The CDR3 length is 13 residues. V shed 8 bases, J shed 0 bases, and the junction held 1 base outside the gene matches. The CDR3 DNA reads as TGTGCCAGCGGACAGGGGTTGAACACTGAAGCTTTCTTT. The encoded protein is CASGQGLNTEAFF.

This clone has a handful of counts. The chain recombines TRBV5-1 with TRBJ1-1; tentatively, D is TRBD1 (6 bases). Trimming pared 5 bases from V and 5 bases from J, leaving 16 bases between. The CDR3 length is 14 residues. Germline values: CDR1 SGHRS, CDR2 YFSETQ. The CDR3 region has the DNA TGCGCCAGCAGTTCAACAGGGAGCTCGACTGAAGCTTTCTTT. Translation gives CASSSTGSSTEAFF.